A few counts support the clone carrying this T cell receptor beta chain. Its target is unknown. The sample originates from a study of human T cells and chemical hapten exposure. Overall study context: Donors were sensitized with 2% DPC on the upper inner arm. Study-wide results and limits: No change in TCRs above 1 in 1000 frequency was produced by DPC sensitization.

Within the library, unique molecular identifiers were attached to each individual cDNA molecule. From the RACE reads, TCRdb called clonotypes with MiXCR, one entry per CDR3 protein. The sample carries 120,000 or so distinct CDR3 sequences, approximately 15% recorded once. This CDR3 spans 13 amino acids. V gave up 5 bases and J gave up 7 bases, with 12 bases separating them. Germline CDR1 is ENHRY and CDR2 is SYGVKD. As for time point: patch test 1, 2 weeks after DPC sensitization. Treatment indicated: therapeutic diphenylcyclopropenone sensitization with weekly scalp DPC. Extraction of total RNA was performed on unfractionated whole blood.

The material sequenced was whole blood, taken in connection with sensitization to the hapten diphenylcyclopropenone (DPC). The chain joins TRBV10-3 to TRBJ1-5, with TRBD1 as a possible D gene (5 bases). This TCR came from a man between 18 and 35 years old with alopecia areata. Some clones in this sample may be carry-over from other donors' samples. Written as DNA, the CDR3 is TGTGCCATCAGTCAGGGATATCTCCAGCCCCAGCATTTT. Translated, it gives CAISQGYLQPQHF.